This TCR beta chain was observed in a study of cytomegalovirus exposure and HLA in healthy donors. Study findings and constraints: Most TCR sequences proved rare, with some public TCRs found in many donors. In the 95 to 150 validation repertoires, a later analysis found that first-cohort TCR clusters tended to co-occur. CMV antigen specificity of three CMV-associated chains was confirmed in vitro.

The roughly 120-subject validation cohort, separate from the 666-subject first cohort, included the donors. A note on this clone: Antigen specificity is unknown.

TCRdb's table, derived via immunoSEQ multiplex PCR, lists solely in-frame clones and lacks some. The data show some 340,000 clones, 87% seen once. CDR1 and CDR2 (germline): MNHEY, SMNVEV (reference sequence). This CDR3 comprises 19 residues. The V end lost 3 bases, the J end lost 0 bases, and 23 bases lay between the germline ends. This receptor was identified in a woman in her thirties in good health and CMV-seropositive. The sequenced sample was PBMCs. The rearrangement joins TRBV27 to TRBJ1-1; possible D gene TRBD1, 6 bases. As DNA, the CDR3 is TGTGCCAGCAGTTTGACAGGAGTCGGGGTGAAGGCCCTGAACACTGAAGCTTTCTTT. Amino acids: CASSLTGVGVKALNTEAFF.